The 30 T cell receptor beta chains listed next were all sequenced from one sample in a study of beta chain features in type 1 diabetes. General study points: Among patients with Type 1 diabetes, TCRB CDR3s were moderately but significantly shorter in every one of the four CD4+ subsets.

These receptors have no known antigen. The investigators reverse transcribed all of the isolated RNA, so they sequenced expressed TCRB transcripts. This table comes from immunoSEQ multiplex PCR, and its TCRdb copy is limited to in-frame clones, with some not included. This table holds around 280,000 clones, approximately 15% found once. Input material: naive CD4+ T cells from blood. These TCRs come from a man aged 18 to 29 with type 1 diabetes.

In DNA form, the CDR3 reads TGCAGTGCCCGAGGATACAATGAGCAGTTCTTC. It yields the protein CSARGYNEQFF. The chain employs TRBV20-1 and TRBJ2-1; D call uncertain. The germline V gene has CDR1 DFQATT and CDR2 SNEGSKA (reference sequence). The V gene lost 6 bases and the J gene lost 4 bases, with 7 bases spanning the gap. The CDR3 extends over 11 amino acids.

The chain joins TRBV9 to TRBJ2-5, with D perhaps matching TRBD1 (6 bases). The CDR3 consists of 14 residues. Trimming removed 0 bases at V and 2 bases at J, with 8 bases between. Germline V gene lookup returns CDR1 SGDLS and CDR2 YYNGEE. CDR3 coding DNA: TGTGCCAGCAGCGTAGGGGGGCGACAAGAGACCCAGTACTTC. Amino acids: CASSVGGRQETQYF. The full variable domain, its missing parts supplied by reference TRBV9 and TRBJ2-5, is DSGVTQTPKHLITATGQRVTLRCSPRSGDLSVYWYQQSLDQGLQFLIQYYNGEERAKGNILERFSAQQFPDLHSELNLSSLELGDSALYFCASSVGGRQETQYFGPGTRLLVL.

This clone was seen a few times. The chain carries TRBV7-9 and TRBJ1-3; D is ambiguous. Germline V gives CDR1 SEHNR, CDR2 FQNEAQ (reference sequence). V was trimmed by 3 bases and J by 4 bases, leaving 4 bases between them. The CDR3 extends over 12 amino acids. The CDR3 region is CASSFRGNTIYF. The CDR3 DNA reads TGTGCCAGCAGCTTTCGGGGAAACACCATATATTTT.

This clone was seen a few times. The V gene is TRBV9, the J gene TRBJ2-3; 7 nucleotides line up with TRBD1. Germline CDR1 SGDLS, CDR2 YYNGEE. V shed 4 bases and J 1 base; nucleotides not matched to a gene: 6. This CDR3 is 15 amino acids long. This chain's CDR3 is CASSPRQGGTDTQYF. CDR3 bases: TGTGCCAGCAGCCCCCGACAGGGAGGCACAGATACGCAGTATTTT. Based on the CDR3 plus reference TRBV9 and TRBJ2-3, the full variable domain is DSGVTQTPKHLITATGQRVTLRCSPRSGDLSVYWYQQSLDQGLQFLIQYYNGEERAKGNILERFSAQQFPDLHSELNLSSLELGDSALYFCASSPRQGGTDTQYFGPGTRLTVL.

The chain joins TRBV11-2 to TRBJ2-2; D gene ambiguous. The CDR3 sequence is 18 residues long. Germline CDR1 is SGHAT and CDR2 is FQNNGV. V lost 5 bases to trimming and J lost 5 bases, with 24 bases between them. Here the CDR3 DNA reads TGTGCCAGCAGCCCCTATGGCGGTTGGATCGGAAGGACCGGGGAGCTGTTTTTT. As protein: CASSPYGGWIGRTGELFF.

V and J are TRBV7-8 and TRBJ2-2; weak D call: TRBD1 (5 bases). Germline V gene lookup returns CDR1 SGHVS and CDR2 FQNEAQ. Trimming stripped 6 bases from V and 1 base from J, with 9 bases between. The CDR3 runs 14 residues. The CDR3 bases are TGTGCCAGCAGACGTGACAGGAACACCGGGGAGCTGTTTTTT. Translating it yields CASRRDRNTGELFF.

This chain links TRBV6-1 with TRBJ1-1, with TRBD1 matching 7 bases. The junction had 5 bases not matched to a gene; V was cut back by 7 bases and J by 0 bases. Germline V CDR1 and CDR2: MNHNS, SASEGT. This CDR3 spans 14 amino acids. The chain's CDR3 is CASTWTGLNTEAFF. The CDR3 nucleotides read TGTGCCAGCACCTGGACAGGACTGAACACTGAAGCTTTCTTT.

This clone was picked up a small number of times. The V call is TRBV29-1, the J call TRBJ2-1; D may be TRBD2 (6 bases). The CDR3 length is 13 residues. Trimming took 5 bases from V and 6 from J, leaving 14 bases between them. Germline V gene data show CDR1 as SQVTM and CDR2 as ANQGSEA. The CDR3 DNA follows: TGCAGCGTTCGCGGGACGCTAATCAATGAGCAGTTCTTC. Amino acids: CSVRGTLINEQFF.

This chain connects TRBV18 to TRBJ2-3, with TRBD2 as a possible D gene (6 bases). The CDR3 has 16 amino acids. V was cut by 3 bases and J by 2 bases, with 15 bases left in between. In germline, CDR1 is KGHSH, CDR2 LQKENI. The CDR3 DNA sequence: TGTGCCAGCTCACCCATACCCGGGACTTACACAGATACGCAGTATTTT. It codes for CASSPIPGTYTDTQYF.

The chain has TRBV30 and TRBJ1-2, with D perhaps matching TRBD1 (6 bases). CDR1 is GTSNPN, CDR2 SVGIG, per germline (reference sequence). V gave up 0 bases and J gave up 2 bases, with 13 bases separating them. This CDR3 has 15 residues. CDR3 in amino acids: CAWSVRRRGNYGYTF. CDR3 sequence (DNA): TGTGCCTGGAGTGTACGGCGCAGGGGCAACTATGGCTACACCTTC.

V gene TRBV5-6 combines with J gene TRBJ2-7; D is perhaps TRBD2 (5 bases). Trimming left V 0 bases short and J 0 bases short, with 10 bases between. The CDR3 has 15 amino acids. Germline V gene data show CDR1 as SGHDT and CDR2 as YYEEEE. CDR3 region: CASSLAGSLSYEQYF. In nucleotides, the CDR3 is TGTGCCAGCAGCTTGGCGGGGTCCCTCTCCTACGAGCAGTACTTC.

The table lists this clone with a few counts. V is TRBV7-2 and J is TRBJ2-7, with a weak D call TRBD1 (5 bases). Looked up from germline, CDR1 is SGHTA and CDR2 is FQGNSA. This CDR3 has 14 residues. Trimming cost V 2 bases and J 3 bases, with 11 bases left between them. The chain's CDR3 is CASSLQGQGYEQYF. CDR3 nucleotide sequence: TGTGCCAGCAGCTTACAGGGCCAGGGCTACGAGCAGTACTTC.

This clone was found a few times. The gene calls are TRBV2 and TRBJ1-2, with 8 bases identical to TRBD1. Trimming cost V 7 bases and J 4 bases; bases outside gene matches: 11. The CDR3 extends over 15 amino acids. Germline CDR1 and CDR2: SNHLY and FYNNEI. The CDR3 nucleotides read TGTGCCAGCACCAAGGACAGGGTGGTCCCCTATGGCTACACCTTC. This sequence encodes CASTKDRVVPYGYTF.

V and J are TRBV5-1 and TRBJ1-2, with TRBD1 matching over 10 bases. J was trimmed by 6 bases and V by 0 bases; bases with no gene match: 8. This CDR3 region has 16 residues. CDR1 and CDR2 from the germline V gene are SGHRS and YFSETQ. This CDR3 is CASSLGQGARLDGYTF. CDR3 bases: TGCGCCAGCAGCTTGGGACAGGGGGCTCGGCTCGATGGCTACACCTTC.

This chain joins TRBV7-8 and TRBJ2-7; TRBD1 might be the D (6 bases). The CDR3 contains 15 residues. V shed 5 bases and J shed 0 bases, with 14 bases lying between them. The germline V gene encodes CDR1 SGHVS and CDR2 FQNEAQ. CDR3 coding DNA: TGTGCCAGCAGCCCTACAGGGCCCAGCTCCTACGAGCAGTACTTC. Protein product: CASSPTGPSSYEQYF.

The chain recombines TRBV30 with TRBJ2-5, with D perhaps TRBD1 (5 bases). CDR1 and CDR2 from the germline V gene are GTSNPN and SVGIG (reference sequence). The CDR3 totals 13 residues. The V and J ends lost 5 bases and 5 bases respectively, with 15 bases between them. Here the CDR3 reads CAWQAGLRETQYF. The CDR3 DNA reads TGTGCCTGGCAAGCAGGGTTAAGGGAGACCCAGTACTTC.

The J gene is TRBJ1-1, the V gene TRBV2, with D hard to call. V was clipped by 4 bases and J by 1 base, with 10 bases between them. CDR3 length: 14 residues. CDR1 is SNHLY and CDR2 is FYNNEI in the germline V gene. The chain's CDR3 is CASSVMRENTEAFF. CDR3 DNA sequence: TGTGCCAGCAGTGTTATGCGAGAGAACACTGAAGCTTTCTTT.

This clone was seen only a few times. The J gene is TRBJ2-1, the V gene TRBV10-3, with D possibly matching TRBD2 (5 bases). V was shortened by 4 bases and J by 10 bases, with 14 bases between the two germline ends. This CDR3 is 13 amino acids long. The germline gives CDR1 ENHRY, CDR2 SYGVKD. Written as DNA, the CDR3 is TGTGCCATCAGTGTTGTAGGACTCTACGAGCAGTTCTTC. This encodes CAISVVGLYEQFF.

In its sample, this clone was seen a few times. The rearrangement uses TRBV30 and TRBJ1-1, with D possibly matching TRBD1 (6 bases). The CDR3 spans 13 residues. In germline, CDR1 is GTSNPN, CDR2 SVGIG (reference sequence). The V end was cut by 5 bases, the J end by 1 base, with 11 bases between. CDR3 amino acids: CAWVRTANTEAFF. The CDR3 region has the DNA TGTGCCTGGGTTCGGACAGCGAACACTGAAGCTTTCTTT. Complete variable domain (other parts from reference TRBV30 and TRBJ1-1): SQTIHQWPATLVQPVGSPLSLECTVEGTSNPNLYWYRQAAGRGLQLLFYSVGIGQISSEVPQNLSASRPQDRQFILSSKKLLLSDSGFYLCAWVRTANTEAFFGQGTRLTVV.

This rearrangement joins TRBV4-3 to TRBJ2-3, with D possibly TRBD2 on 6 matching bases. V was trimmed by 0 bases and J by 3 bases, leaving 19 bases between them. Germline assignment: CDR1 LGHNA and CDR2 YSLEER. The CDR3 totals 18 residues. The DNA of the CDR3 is TGCGCCAGCAGCCAAGATTATGGGAGGTCTTCCGTGACAGATACGCAGTATTTT. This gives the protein CASSQDYGRSSVTDTQYF.

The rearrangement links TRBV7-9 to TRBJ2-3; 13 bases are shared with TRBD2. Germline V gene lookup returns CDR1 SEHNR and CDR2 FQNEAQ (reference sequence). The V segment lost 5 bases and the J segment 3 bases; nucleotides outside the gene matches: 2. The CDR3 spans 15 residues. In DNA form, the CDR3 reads TGTGCCAGCAGCCGGACTAGCGGGAGTACAGATACGCAGTATTTT. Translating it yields CASSRTSGSTDTQYF.

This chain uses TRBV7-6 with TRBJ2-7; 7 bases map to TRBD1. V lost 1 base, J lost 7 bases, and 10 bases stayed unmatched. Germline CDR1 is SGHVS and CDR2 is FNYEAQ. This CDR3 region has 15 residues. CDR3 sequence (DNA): TGTGCCAGCAGCTTAGTGTGGACAGGTCCCTCTGAGCAGTACTTC. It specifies CASSLVWTGPSEQYF.

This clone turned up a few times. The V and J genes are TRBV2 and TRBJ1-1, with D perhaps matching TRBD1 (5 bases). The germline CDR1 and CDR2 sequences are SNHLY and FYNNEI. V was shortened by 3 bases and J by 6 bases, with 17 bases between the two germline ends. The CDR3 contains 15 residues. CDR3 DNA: TGTGCCAGCAGTGAGTTTGGCAGGGATTTGGCTGAAGCTTTCTTT. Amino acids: CASSEFGRDLAEAFF.

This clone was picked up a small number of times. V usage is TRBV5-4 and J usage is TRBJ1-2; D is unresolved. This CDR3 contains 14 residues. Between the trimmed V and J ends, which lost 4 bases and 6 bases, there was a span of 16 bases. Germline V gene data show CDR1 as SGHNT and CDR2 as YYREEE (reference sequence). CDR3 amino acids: CASSGEVAGNGYTF. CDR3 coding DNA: TGTGCCAGCAGCGGGGAGGTAGCGGGGAATGGCTACACCTTC.

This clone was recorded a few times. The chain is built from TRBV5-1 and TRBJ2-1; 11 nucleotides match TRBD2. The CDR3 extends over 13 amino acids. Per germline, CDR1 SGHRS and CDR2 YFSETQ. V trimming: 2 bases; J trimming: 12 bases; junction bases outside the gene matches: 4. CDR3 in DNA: TGCGCCAGCAGCTTAACTCTAGCGGGGGGGCAGTTCTTC. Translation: CASSLTLAGGQFF.

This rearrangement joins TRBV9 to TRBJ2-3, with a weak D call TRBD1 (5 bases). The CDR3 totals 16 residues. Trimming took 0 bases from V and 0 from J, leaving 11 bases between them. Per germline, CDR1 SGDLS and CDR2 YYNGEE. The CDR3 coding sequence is TGTGCCAGCAGCGTAGTCTCCAGACAGAGCACAGATACGCAGTATTTT. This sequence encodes CASSVVSRQSTDTQYF.

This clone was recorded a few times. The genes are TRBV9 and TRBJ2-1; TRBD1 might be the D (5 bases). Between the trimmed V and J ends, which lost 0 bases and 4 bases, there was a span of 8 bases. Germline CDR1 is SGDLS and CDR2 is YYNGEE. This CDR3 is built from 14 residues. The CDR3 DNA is TGTGCCAGCAGCGTAGGTGGACAATACAATGAGCAGTTCTTC. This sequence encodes CASSVGGQYNEQFF.

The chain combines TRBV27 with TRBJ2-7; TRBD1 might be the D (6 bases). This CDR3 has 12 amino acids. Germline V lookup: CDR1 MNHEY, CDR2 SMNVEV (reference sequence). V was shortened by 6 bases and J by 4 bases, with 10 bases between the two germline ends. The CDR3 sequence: CASSPDRYEQYF. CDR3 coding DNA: TGTGCCAGCAGCCCGGACAGATACGAGCAGTACTTC.

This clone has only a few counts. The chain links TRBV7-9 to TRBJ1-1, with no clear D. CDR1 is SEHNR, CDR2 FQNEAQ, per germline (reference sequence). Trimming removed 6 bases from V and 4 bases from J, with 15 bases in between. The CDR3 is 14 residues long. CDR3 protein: CASSVSRMSTEAFF. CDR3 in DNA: TGTGCCAGCAGTGTCTCGCGGATGTCCACTGAAGCTTTCTTT.

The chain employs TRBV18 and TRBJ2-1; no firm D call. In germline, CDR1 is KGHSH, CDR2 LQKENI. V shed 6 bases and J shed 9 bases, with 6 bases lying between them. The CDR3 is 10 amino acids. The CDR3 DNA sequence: TGTGCCAGCTCTTCTAGTGAGCAGTTCTTC. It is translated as CASSSSEQFF.